The following is a T cell receptor (beta chain) sequence with its context. The method was immunoSEQ multiplex PCR; TCRdb's version includes in-frame clones alone and lacks a portion of them. The table shows over 200,000 clones, with about 85% occurring only once. Living in about two dozen US areas, the participants were between 18 and 89 years of age. Participant reports of clinical history set cohort assignment. The entry originates in a study of blood T cell repertoires in COVID-19. Across the study: Acute and convalescent COVID-19 specimens originated in the United States, Italy and Spain. Sample material is recorded as cDNA or gDNA derived from T cells, B-cell-depleted T cells, or PBMCs.

This receptor was obtained from a man between 25 and 39 years old who had recovered from COVID-19. Sample: PBMCs or T cells enriched from blood (not recorded which).

The CDR3 region has the DNA TGCGCCAGCAGCTTGGTCCCAGGGGACGGCAACATTCAGTACTTC. It encodes CASSLVPGDGNIQYF. The rearrangement links TRBV5-1 to TRBJ2-4, with a weak D call TRBD1 (6 bases). This CDR3 is built from 15 residues. The V gene's germline CDR1 is SGHRS and CDR2 YFSETQ. Trimming left V 0 bases short and J 7 bases short, with 14 bases between.